Listed here are 18 T cell receptor beta chains from one sample, sequenced in a study of shared clonotypes between healthy human individuals. Sequencing was performed with immunoSEQ multiplex PCR; in TCRdb, only in-frame clones are kept and a portion is missing. The top ten clones hold around 1.5% of a sample with 950,000 to 1,300,000 clones, around four fifths of them seen once. The specimen was memory CD4+ T cells sorted from blood. As to subset: CD45RA-negative fraction. These receptors all stem from a young man in good health.

The chain couples TRBV2 to TRBJ1-2; D unclear. The CDR3 is made up of 14 amino acids. The V gene lost 5 bases and the J gene lost 2 bases, with 12 bases spanning the gap. The germline V gene encodes CDR1 SNHLY and CDR2 FYNNEI. The CDR3 coding sequence is TGTGCCAGCAGTCCTCGGAACCAAAACTATGGCTACACCTTC. It yields the protein CASSPRNQNYGYTF.

This clone was observed a single time. The chain employs TRBV6-1 and TRBJ1-5; 9 bases are shared with TRBD1. V was pared by 8 bases and J by 0 bases, with 5 bases of the junction left unmatched. CDR3 length equals 15 residues. Per the germline V gene, CDR1 is MNHNS and CDR2 is SASEGT. The CDR3 DNA sequence: TGTGCCAGCGACAGGGGGGTGTATAGCAATCAGCCCCAGCATTTT. Amino acid sequence: CASDRGVYSNQPQHF.

The gene calls are TRBV5-1 and TRBJ1-6; the D gene is possibly TRBD1 (5 bases). The CDR3 is 14 residues long. V was shortened by 4 bases and J by 9 bases, with 14 bases between the two germline ends. CDR1 is SGHRS, CDR2 YFSETQ, per germline. The CDR3 sequence: CASSESTVSSPLHF. As DNA, the CDR3 is TGCGCCAGCAGCGAGTCGACAGTGAGTTCACCCCTCCACTTT.

The rearrangement uses TRBV11-2 and TRBJ1-3; D is possibly TRBD1 (5 bases). Germline V gene sequence: CDR1 SGHAT, CDR2 FQNNGV. V shed 5 bases and J shed 10 bases, with 9 bases lying between them. The CDR3 runs 11 residues. CDR3 bases: TGTGCCAGCAGCCCGGGGGGGACCATATATTTT. Amino acid sequence: CASSPGGTIYF.

This clone has just a few counts. Here the CDR3 reads CASSLMDSKPEAFF. DNA of the CDR3: TGCGCCAGCAGCTTGATGGACAGCAAACCTGAAGCTTTCTTT. V is TRBV5-1 and J is TRBJ1-1, with D tentatively TRBD1 (6 bases). Germline lookup yields CDR1 SGHRS and CDR2 YFSETQ. This CDR3 spans 14 amino acids. The V gene lost 1 base and the J gene lost 6 bases, with 13 bases spanning the gap.

The chain employs TRBV9 and TRBJ1-4; TRBD1 matches at 9 bases. Germline V gene sequence: CDR1 SGDLS, CDR2 YYNGEE. The CDR3 consists of 16 residues. J was trimmed by 7 bases and V by 3 bases; bases with no gene match: 10. Written as DNA, the CDR3 is TGTGCCAGCAGCGGTACCCGCAGACAGGGGGTTGAAAAACTGTTTTTT. Amino acids: CASSGTRRQGVEKLFF.

The V gene is TRBV6-4, the J gene TRBJ2-1; possibly TRBD2 for D (6 bases). The V end was cut by 5 bases, the J end by 1 base, with 12 bases between. CDR3 size: 15 residues. Germline V CDR1 and CDR2: MRHNA, SNTAGT. As DNA, the CDR3 is TGTGCCAGCAGTTTTGAGAGCGGGTCCTACAATGAGCAGTTCTTC. Its protein product is CASSFESGSYNEQFF.

The chain is built from TRBV5-6 and TRBJ1-6; 8 bases line up with TRBD1. The V and J ends lost 4 bases and 7 bases, in that order; junction bases with no gene match: 4. There are 14 residues in the CDR3. The germline V gene encodes CDR1 SGHDT and CDR2 YYEEEE. The CDR3 nucleotides read TGTGCCAGCAGCCAGGCAGGGGGCAATTCACCCCTCCACTTT. Protein product: CASSQAGGNSPLHF.

The genes are TRBV6-6 and TRBJ1-2, with 7 bases that match TRBD1. Trimming at V came to 6 bases and at J to 10 bases, leaving 17 bases not matched to a gene. Germline lookup yields CDR1 MNHNY and CDR2 SVGAGI (reference sequence). CDR3 size: 15 residues. The CDR3 region is CASSRQGTTHNYYTF. The DNA for the CDR3 is TGTGCCAGCAGCCGACAGGGCACCACCCACAATTACTACACCTTC.

The gene calls are TRBV5-1 and TRBJ1-2; 7 nucleotides agree with TRBD1. Germline V gene lookup returns CDR1 SGHRS and CDR2 YFSETQ. The CDR3 contains 14 residues. With 3 bases clipped from V and 4 bases from J, the junction kept 6 bases outside the gene matches. The CDR3 nucleotides are TGCGCCAGCAGCTCCGACAGGGAAACCTATGGCTACACCTTC. Translated: CASSSDRETYGYTF.

V usage is TRBV6-1 and J usage is TRBJ1-1; D gene uncertain. This CDR3 spans 12 amino acids. Germline V gives CDR1 MNHNS, CDR2 SASEGT. Trimming cost V 9 bases and J 4 bases, with 12 bases left between them. This CDR3 reads CASRAGGTEAFF. The CDR3 nucleotides are TGTGCCAGTAGGGCCGGAGGCACTGAAGCTTTCTTT.

The gene calls are TRBV28 and TRBJ1-2; 7 bases fit TRBD1. This CDR3 has 15 amino acids. With V trimmed by 6 bases and J by 5 bases, 12 bases remained unmatched. Germline V gene lookup returns CDR1 MDHEN and CDR2 SYDVKM. The CDR3 sequence is CASRPGTAFGYGYTF. In nucleotides, the CDR3 is TGTGCCAGCAGACCCGGGACAGCATTCGGGTATGGCTACACCTTC.

Worth noting for this clone: The sample holds other DNA sequences that translate to the same CDR3. V and J are TRBV5-6 and TRBJ1-5; TRBD1 matches 9 bases. V was pared by 2 bases and J by 6 bases, with 3 bases of the junction left unmatched. Germline V CDR1 and CDR2: SGHDT, YYEEEE. The CDR3 runs to 14 residues. CDR3 DNA: TGTGCCAGCAGCTTACAGGGGGCTGCTCAGCCCCAGCATTTT. Amino acids: CASSLQGAAQPQHF.

Comments on this clone: The same CDR3 also results from other DNA sequences found in this sample. J is TRBJ1-2 and V is TRBV9, with D possibly matching TRBD1 (5 bases). The CDR3 is 14 residues long. Between the trimmed V and J ends, which lost 0 bases and 4 bases, there was a span of 10 bases. Germline V CDR1 and CDR2: SGDLS, YYNGEE. Here the CDR3 reads CASSVDSGTYGYTF. CDR3 coding DNA: TGTGCCAGCAGCGTAGATTCCGGGACCTATGGCTACACCTTC.

The rearrangement joins TRBV5-8 to TRBJ2-2, with D tentatively TRBD2 (5 bases). The CDR3 contains 15 residues. Germline assignment: CDR1 SGHTS and CDR2 YDEGEE. Trimming shortened V by 1 base and J by 1 base, and 8 bases separated the two germline ends. CDR3 DNA sequence: TGTGCCAGCAGCTTGAGGGAGATGAACACCGGGGAGCTGTTTTTT. This encodes CASSLREMNTGELFF. The full variable domain, rest sourced from reference TRBV5-8 and TRBJ2-2, is EAGVTQSPTHLIKTRGQQATLRCSPISGHTSVYWYQQALGLGLQFLLWYDEGEERNRGNFPPRFSGRQFPNYSSELNVNALELEDSALYLCASSLREMNTGELFFGEGSRLTVL.

Only a few counts were recorded for this clone. The chain links TRBV5-6 to TRBJ2-5; unclear D gene. Germline values: CDR1 SGHDT, CDR2 YYEEEE. V lost 4 bases and J lost 2, with 15 bases in between. CDR3 length equals 15 residues. The CDR3 DNA reads as TGTGCCAGCAGCCAACTGGGGAATATTCAAGAGACCCAGTACTTC. Translating it yields CASSQLGNIQETQYF.

This chain uses TRBV5-5 with TRBJ2-2; D possibly corresponds to TRBD2 (6 bases). The CDR3 is 15 amino acids. Trimming took off 0 bases at V and 4 bases at J, with 10 bases between the two ends. Germline CDR1 is SGHKS and CDR2 is YYEKEE (reference sequence). CDR3 region: CASSLAGSFTGELFF. The CDR3 nucleotides are TGTGCCAGCAGCTTGGCCGGGAGTTTCACCGGGGAGCTGTTTTTT. Supplemented by reference TRBV5-5 and TRBJ2-2, the full variable domain reads DAGVTQSPTHLIKTRGQQVTLRCSPISGHKSVSWYQQVLGQGPQFIFQYYEKEERGRGNFPDRFSARQFPNYSSELNVNALLLGDSALYLCASSLAGSFTGELFFGEGSRLTVL.

J is TRBJ2-1 and V is TRBV7-9, with TRBD2 matching over 14 bases. CDR1 is SEHNR, CDR2 FQNEAQ, per germline (reference sequence). The CDR3 has 19 residues. The V gene end was trimmed by 6 bases and the J gene end by 2 bases; junction bases not matched to a gene: 12. The CDR3 is CASSSLGLAGGSPYNEQFF. CDR3 nucleotide sequence: TGTGCCAGCAGTTCGCTCGGACTAGCGGGGGGCTCCCCCTACAATGAGCAGTTCTTC.